The clone carrying this T cell receptor (beta chain) showed up just a few times. The sample comes from a study of response to subunit inactivated influenza vaccine. Trimming took off 2 bases at V and 5 bases at J, with 12 bases between the two ends. The CDR3 is 15 residues long. TCRdb processed the RT-PCR reads anew with MiXCR; each CDR3 protein has one entry. The sample has around 470,000 distinct CDR3 sequences; roughly 7.6% are singletons. This receptor was obtained from a man between 50 and 75 years old who received an inactivated influenza vaccine. The starting material was PBMCs from blood, obtained 23 to 25 months after vaccination. The chain is built from TRBV12-3 or TRBV12-4 and TRBJ2-2; D gene unclear. CDR3 region: CASSLFGLSTGELFF. DNA of the CDR3: TGTGCCAGCAGTTTATTTGGGTTGTCGACCGGGGAGCTGTTTTTT.